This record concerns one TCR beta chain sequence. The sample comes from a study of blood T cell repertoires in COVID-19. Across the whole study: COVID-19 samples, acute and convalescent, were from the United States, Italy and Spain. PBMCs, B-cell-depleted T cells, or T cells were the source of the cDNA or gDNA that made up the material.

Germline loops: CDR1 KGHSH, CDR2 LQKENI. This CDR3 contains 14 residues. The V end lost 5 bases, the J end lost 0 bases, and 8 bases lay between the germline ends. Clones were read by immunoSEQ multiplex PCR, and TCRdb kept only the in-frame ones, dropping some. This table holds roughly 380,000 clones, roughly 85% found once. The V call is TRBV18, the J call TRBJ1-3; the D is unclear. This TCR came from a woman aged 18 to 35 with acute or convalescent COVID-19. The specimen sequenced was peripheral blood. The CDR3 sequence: CASSSEYSGNTIYF. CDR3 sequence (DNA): TGTGCCAGCTCATCAGAATACTCTGGAAACACCATATATTTT.